This passage covers 8 T cell receptor beta chains from one sample sequenced in a study of spatial heterogeneity in lung cancer. TCRdb reprocessed the 5' RACE reads via MiXCR and lists one record per CDR3 protein. The profile shows 39,000 or so distinct CDR3 sequences, 7.5% of them singletons. Time point defined: sample taken at primary tumor resection. Sample: PBMCs, taken at surgery. Receptors originate from a male donor with early-stage non-small cell lung cancer.

In its sample, this clonotype was seen many times. This rearrangement joins TRBV5-1 to TRBJ2-3; tentatively, D is TRBD2 (6 bases). Looked up from germline, CDR1 is SGHRS and CDR2 is YFSETQ. This CDR3 comprises 17 residues. V gave up 4 bases and J gave up 2 bases, with 20 bases separating them. The CDR3 spells CASSLDAGTSYTDTQYF. The CDR3 nucleotides are TGCGCCAGCAGCCTGGATGCCGGGACTTCGTACACAGATACGCAGTATTTT.

This clonotype appeared many times. One junction end does not reproduce the germline sequence, and a read error may be involved. The gene calls are TRBV7-9 and TRBJ2-2, with D unclear. The CDR3 is made up of 13 amino acids. The germline V gene has CDR1 SEHNR and CDR2 FQNEAQ (reference sequence). The CDR3 protein is CASSLGGAGELFF. DNA of the CDR3: TGTGCCAGCAGTTTAGGTGGGGCCGGGGAGCTGTTTTTT.

This clonotype has ten or more counts. This CDR3 is CASSLGTGVGYGYTF. Here the CDR3 DNA reads TGCGCCAGCAGCTTGGGGACAGGGGTCGGCTATGGCTACACCTTC. The chain joins TRBV5-1 to TRBJ1-2; TRBD1 matches 9 bases. This CDR3 spans 15 amino acids. Germline CDR1 and CDR2: SGHRS and YFSETQ. V trimming: 0 bases; J trimming: 4 bases; junction bases outside the gene matches: 4.

This clonotype has only a few counts. The chain couples TRBV2 to TRBJ1-1; 7 bases are a match to TRBD1. CDR1 is SNHLY and CDR2 is FYNNEI in the germline V gene. The CDR3 length is 15 residues. J gave up 2 bases and V 7 bases, and 10 bases lay outside the gene matches. The CDR3: CASNPQGLANTEAFF. As DNA, the CDR3 is TGTGCCAGCAACCCACAGGGGCTGGCAAACACTGAAGCTTTCTTT.

This clonotype appeared many times. The chain employs TRBV5-1 and TRBJ2-4; the D gene could be TRBD1 or TRBD2 (5 bases each). The V end was cut by 0 bases, the J end by 4 bases, with 8 bases between. This CDR3 comprises 14 residues. Germline V gene data show CDR1 as SGHRS and CDR2 as YFSETQ. CDR3 in DNA: TGCGCCAGCAGCTTGGTGGGGGAGAAAAACATTCAGTACTTC. Its protein is CASSLVGEKNIQYF.

This clonotype was found many times. CDR3 DNA sequence: TGTGCCAGCAGCCTAGGTAGGGGTCGGCGGGAAGGCGAGCAGTACGTC. The encoded protein is CASSLGRGRREGEQYV. The chain carries TRBV21-1 and TRBJ2-7; TRBD2, the table's D call, was not compared with the DNA. TRBV21-1 is an annotated pseudogene. The CDR3 is made up of 16 amino acids.

The genes are TRBV12-3 or TRBV12-4 and TRBJ1-1, with 10 bases lining up with TRBD1. This CDR3 spans 15 amino acids. The V segment lost 5 bases and the J segment 0 bases; nucleotides outside the gene matches: 3. Written as DNA, the CDR3 is TGTGCCAGCAGTCCCGGGACAGGGGTGAACACTGAAGCTTTCTTT. Encoded protein: CASSPGTGVNTEAFF.

This chain joins TRBV6-2 or TRBV6-3 and TRBJ2-1; 15 positions agree with TRBD2. Germline V gene lookup returns CDR1 MNHEY and CDR2 SVGEGT. The V gene end was trimmed by 2 bases and the J gene end by 9 bases; junction bases not matched to a gene: 5. The CDR3 length is 16 residues. This chain's CDR3 is CASSYGLAGGIAEQFF. The CDR3 nucleotides read TGTGCCAGCAGTTACGGACTAGCGGGAGGGATTGCTGAGCAGTTCTTC.